The clone carrying this TCR beta chain was picked up one time. Antigen: not known. These data originate in a study of siplizumab effects on memory and regulatory T cells. V shed 2 bases and J shed 7 bases, with 11 bases lying between them. Germline loops: CDR1 MNHNY, CDR2 SVGAGI (reference sequence). The CDR3 runs to 13 residues. Per individual sample, around 9.1 x 10^4 TCR templates were assayed. Only in-frame clones appear in the TCRdb table, and some are missing; sequencing was by immunoSEQ multiplex PCR. The sample lists around 100,000 clones; about 93% were seen once. Findings and caveats of the study: Proliferating siplizumab-cultured Tregs lacked confirmed suppressive function. Unstimulated subsets accounted for the mapping of only a minor share of the clones that were alloreactive. For mappable alloreactive CD4+ clones, the mean Treg-derived fraction was about 72% with siplizumab and roughly 26% in controls.

The sample was Tregs sorted from blood. This TCR came from a human donor in good health. The V and J genes are TRBV6-6 and TRBJ1-1, with D possibly TRBD1 on 5 matching bases. The CDR3 here is CASSYVTGVEAFF. CDR3 DNA sequence: TGTGCCAGCAGTTACGTTACAGGCGTTGAAGCTTTCTTT.